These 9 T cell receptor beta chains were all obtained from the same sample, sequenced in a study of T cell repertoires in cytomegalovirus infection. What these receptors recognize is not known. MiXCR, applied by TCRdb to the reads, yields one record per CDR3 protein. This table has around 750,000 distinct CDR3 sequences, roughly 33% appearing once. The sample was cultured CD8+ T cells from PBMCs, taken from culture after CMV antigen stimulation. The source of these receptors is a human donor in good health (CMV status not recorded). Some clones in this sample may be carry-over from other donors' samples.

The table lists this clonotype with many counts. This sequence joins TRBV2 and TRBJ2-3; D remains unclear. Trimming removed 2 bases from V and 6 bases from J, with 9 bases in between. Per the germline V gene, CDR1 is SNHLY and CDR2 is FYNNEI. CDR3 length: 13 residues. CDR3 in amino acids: CASSELITDTQYF. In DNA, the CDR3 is TGTGCCAGCAGTGAACTTATCACCGATACGCAGTATTTT. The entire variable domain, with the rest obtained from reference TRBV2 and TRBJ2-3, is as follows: EPEVTQTPSHQVTQMGQEVILRCVPISNHLYFYWYRQILGQKVEFLVSFYNNEISEKSEIFDDQFSVERPDGSNFTLKIRSTKLEDSAMYFCASSELITDTQYFGPGTRLTVL.

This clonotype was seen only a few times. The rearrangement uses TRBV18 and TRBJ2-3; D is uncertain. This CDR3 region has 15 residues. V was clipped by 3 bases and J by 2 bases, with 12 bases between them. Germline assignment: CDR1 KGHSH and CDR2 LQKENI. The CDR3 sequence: CASSPSRLLTDTQYF. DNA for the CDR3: TGTGCCAGCTCACCTTCAAGGCTCCTCACAGATACGCAGTATTTT.

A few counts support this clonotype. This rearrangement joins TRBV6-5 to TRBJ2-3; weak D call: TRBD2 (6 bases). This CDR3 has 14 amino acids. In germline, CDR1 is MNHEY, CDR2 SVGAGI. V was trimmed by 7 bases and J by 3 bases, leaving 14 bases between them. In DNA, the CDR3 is TGTGCCAGCACCCGACTAGGGGCAACAGATACGCAGTATTTT. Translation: CASTRLGATDTQYF.

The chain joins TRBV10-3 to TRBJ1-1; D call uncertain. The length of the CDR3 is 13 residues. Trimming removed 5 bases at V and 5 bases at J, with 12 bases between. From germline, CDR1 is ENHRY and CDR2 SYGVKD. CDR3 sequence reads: CAISPAAGTEAFF. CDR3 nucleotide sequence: TGTGCCATCAGTCCGGCGGCGGGGACTGAAGCTTTCTTT.

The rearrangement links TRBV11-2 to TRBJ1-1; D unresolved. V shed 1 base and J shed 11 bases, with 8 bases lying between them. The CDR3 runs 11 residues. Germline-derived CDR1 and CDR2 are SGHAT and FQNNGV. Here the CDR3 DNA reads TGTGCCAGCAGCTTAGTTGGGAAGGCTTTCTTT. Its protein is CASSLVGKAFF.

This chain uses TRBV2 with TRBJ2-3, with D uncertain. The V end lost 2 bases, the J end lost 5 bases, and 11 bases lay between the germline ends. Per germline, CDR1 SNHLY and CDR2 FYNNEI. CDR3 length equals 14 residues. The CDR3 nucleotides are TGTGCCAGCAGTGAATACATCTTCGGAGATACGCAGTATTTT. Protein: CASSEYIFGDTQYF.

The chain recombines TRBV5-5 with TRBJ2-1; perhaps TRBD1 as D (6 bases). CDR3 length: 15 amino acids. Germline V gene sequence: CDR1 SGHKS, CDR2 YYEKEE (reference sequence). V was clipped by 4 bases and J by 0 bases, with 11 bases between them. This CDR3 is CASSTGSPSYNEQFF. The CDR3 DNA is TGTGCCAGCAGCACAGGGAGTCCCTCCTACAATGAGCAGTTCTTC.

For the CDR3, the DNA is TGTGCCAGCACCGACGGACAGTCTTCGGTCACCGGGGAGCTGTTTTTT. As protein: CASTDGQSSVTGELFF. The gene calls are TRBV7-9 and TRBJ2-2, with D possibly matching TRBD1 (6 bases). Between the trimmed V and J ends, which lost 7 bases and 4 bases, there was a span of 19 bases. The CDR3 has 16 amino acids. CDR1 and CDR2 (germline): SEHNR, FQNEAQ (reference sequence).

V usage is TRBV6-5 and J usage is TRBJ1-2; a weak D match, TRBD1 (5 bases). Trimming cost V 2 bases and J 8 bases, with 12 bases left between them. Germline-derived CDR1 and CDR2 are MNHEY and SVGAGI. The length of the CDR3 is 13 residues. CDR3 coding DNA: TGTGCCAGCAGTTACGAGGCAGGGAGAGGCTACACCTTC. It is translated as CASSYEAGRGYTF.